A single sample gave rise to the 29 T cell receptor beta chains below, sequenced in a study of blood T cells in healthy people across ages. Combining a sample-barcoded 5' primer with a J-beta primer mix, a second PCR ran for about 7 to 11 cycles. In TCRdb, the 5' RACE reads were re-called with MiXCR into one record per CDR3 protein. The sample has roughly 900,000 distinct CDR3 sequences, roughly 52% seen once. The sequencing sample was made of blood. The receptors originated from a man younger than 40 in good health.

The CDR3 protein is CSAIDDSTWTTDEQYF. CDR3 nucleotides: TGCAGTGCGATTGACGATAGTACTTGGACCACAGACGAGCAGTACTTC. This chain links TRBV20-1 with TRBJ2-7; D unresolved. Germline V CDR1 and CDR2: DFQATT, SNEGSKA (reference sequence). The CDR3 spans 16 residues. The V and J ends lost 6 bases and 5 bases respectively, with 26 bases between them.

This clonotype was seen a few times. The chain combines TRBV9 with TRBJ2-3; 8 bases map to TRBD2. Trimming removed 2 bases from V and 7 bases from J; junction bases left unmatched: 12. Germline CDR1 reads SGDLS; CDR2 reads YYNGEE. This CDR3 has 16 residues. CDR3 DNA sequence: TGTGCCAGCAGCGTCTCCGGGACTAGGGGGGCCCATACGCAGTATTTT. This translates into CASSVSGTRGAHTQYF.

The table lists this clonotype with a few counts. CDR3 loop: CASSKRLAGGPGNEQFF. In nucleotides, the CDR3 is TGTGCCAGCAGCAAAAGACTAGCGGGGGGGCCTGGTAATGAGCAGTTCTTC. The chain recombines TRBV28 with TRBJ2-1, with TRBD2 matching over 14 bases. The CDR3 runs 17 residues. Germline CDR1 and CDR2: MDHEN and SYDVKM. V trimming: 6 bases; J trimming: 7 bases; junction bases outside the gene matches: 11.

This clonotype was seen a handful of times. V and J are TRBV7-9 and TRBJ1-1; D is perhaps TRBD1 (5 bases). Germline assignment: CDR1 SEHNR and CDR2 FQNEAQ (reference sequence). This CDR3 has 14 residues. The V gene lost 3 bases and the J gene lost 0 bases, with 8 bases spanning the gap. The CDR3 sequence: CASSLGTMNTEAFF. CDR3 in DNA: TGTGCCAGCAGCTTGGGGACTATGAACACTGAAGCTTTCTTT.

In nucleotides, the CDR3 is TGTGCCAGCAGTTCGTTAATCGGGGGGTTATACAATGAGCAGTACTTC. This sequence encodes CASSSLIGGLYNEQYF. The chain couples TRBV27 to TRBJ2-1; 7 bases agree with TRBD2. Gene TRBJ2-7 matches the end of the DNA better, so the J call may be wrong. CDR3 length: 16 residues. Germline V gives CDR1 MNHEY, CDR2 SMNVEV (reference sequence).

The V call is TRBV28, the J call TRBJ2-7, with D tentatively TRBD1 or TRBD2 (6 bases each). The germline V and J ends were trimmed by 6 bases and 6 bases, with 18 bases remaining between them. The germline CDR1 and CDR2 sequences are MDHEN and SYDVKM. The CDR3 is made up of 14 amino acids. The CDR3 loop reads CASRIWGARGEQYF. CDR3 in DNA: TGTGCCAGCAGGATTTGGGGGGCGCGGGGCGAGCAGTACTTC.

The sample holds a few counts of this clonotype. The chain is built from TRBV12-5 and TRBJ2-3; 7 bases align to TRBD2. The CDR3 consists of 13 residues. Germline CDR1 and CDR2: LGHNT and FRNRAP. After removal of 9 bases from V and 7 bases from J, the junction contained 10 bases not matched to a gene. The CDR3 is CASRGDGTHTQYF. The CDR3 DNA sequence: TGTGCTAGCCGGGGGGACGGAACACATACGCAGTATTTT. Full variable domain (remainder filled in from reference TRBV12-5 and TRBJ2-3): DARVTQTPRHKVTEMGQEVTMRCQPILGHNTVFWYRQTMMQGLELLAYFRNRAPLDDSGMPKDRFSAEMPDATLATLKIQPSEPRDSAVYFCASRGDGTHTQYFGPGTRLTVL.

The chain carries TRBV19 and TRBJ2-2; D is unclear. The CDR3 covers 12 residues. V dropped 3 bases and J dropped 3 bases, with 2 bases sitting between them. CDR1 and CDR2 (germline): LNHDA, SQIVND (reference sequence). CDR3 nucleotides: TGTGCCAGTAGTATCTACACCGGGGAGCTGTTTTTT. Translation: CASSIYTGELFF.

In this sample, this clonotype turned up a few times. The CDR3: CSGRTGGYGYTF. CDR3 DNA sequence: TGCAGCGGGAGGACAGGGGGGTATGGCTACACCTTC. The chain links TRBV29-1 to TRBJ1-2; 10 positions match TRBD1. The V segment lost 7 bases and the J segment 5 bases; nucleotides outside the gene matches: 4. Germline loops: CDR1 SQVTM, CDR2 ANQGSEA. The CDR3 has 12 residues.

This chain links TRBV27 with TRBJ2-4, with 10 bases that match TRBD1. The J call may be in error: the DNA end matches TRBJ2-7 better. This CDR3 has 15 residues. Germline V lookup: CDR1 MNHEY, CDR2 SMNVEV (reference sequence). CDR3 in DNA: TGTGCCAGCAGGGGGACGGGACAGGGGACCTACGAGCAGTACTTC. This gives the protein CASRGTGQGTYEQYF.

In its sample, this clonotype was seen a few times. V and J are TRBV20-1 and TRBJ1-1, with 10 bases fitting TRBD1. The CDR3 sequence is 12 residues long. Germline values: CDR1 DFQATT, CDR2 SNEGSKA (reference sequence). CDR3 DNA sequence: TGCAGCCCATCGACAGGGGGCGAGCAAGCTTTCTTT. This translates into CSPSTGGEQAFF.

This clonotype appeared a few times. The CDR3 nucleotides are TGCAGTGCTAGTCCTAGTAGGGGGTCTGGTACGCAGTATTTT. Protein product: CSASPSRGSGTQYF. This chain links TRBV20-1 with TRBJ2-3; weak D call: TRBD1 (6 bases). The germline CDR1 and CDR2 sequences are DFQATT and SNEGSKA (reference sequence). V lost 3 bases and J 8 bases, leaving 18 bases between the germline ends. This CDR3 is built from 14 residues.

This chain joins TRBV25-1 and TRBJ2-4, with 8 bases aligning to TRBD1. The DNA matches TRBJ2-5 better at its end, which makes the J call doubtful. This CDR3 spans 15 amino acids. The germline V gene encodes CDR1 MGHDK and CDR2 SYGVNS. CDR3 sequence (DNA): TGTGCCAGCGGCGAGACAGGGGACGGGGCAGAGACCCAGTACTTC. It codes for CASGETGDGAETQYF.

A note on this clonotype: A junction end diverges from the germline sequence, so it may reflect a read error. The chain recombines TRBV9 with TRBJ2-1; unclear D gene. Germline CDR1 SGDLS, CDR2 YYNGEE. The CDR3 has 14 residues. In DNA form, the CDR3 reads TGTGCCGGCAGCGTTACAGACCTTTTGGGTGAGCAGTTCTTC. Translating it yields CAGSVTDLLGEQFF.

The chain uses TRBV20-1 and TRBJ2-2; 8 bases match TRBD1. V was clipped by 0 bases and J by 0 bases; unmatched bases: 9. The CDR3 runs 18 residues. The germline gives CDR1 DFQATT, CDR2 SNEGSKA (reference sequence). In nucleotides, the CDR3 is TGCAGTGCTAGAGATTTCGTGGACAGGGAGCCGAACACCGGGGAGCTGTTTTTT. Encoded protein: CSARDFVDREPNTGELFF.

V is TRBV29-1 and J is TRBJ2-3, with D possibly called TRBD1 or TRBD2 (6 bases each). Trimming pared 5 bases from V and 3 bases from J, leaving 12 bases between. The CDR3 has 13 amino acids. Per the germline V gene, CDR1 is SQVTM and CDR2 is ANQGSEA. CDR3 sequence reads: CSVLKGGTDTQYF. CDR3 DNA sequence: TGCAGCGTTTTGAAAGGGGGGACAGATACGCAGTATTTT.

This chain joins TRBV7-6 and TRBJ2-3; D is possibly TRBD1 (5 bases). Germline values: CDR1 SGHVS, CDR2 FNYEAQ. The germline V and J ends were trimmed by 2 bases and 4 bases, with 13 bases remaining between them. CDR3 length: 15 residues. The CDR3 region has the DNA TGTGCCAGCAGCTTAATACAGGAACGGGCAGATACGCAGTATTTT. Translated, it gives CASSLIQERADTQYF. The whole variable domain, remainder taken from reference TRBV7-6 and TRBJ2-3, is GAGVSQSPRYKVTKRGQDVALRCDPISGHVSLYWYRQALGQGPEFLTYFNYEAQQDKSGLPNDRFSAERPEGSISTLTIQRTEQRDSAMYRCASSLIQERADTQYFGPGTRLTVL.

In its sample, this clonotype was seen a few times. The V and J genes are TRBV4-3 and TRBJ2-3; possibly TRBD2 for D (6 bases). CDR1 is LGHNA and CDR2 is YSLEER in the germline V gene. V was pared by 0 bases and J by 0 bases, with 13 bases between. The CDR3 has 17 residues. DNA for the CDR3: TGCGCCAGCAGCCAAGAGGGGCGGGGCTCTAGCACAGATACGCAGTATTTT. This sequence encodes CASSQEGRGSSTDTQYF.

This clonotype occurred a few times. The DNA for the CDR3 is TGTGCCAGCCGGCACAGAAATTCACCCCTCCACTTT. Its translation: CASRHRNSPLHF. The chain is built from TRBV12-3 or TRBV12-4 and TRBJ1-6; D gene unclear. The CDR3 is made up of 12 amino acids. The V gene lost 8 bases and the J gene lost 7 bases, with 9 bases spanning the gap.

The CDR3 sequence is CASSPGTFYNEQFF. The CDR3, as DNA: TGTGCCAGCAGCCCAGGGACTTTCTACAATGAGCAGTTCTTC. The chain links TRBV7-2 to TRBJ2-1; the D gene is possibly TRBD2 (6 bases). Deletions cut 5 bases from V and 3 bases from J, with 11 bases between. This CDR3 has 14 residues. Germline V lookup: CDR1 SGHTA, CDR2 FQGNSA.

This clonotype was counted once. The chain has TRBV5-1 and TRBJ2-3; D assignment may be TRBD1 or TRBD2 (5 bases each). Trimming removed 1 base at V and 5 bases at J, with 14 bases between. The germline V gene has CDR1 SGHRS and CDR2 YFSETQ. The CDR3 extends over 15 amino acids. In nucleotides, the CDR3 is TGCGCCAGCAGCTTGCCCGGGGACGGATTAGATACGCAGTATTTT. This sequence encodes CASSLPGDGLDTQYF.

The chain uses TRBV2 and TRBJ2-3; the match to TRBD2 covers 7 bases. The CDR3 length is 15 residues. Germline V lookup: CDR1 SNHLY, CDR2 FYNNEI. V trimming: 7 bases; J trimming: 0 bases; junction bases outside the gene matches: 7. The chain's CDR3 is CASKASGLSTDTQYF. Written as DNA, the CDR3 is TGTGCCAGCAAGGCTAGCGGACTTAGCACAGATACGCAGTATTTT.

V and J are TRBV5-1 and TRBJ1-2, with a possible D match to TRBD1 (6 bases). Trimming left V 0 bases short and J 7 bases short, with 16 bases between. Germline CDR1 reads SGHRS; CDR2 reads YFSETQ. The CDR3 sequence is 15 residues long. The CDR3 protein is CASSLVGGALSGYTF. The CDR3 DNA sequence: TGCGCCAGCAGCTTGGTTGGGGGCGCTTTGAGTGGCTACACCTTC.

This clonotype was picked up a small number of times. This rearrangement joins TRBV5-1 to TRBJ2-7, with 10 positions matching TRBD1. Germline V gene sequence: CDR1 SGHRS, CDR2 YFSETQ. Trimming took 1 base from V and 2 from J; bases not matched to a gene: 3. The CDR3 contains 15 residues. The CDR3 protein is CASSLTDRGAYEQYF. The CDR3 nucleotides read TGCGCCAGCAGCTTGACGGACAGGGGGGCCTACGAGCAGTACTTC.

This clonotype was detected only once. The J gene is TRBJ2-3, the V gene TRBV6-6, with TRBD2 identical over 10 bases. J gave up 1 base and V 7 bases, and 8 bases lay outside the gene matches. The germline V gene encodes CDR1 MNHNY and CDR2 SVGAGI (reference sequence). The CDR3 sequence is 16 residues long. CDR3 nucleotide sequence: TGTGCCAGCACCACGGCCCTAGCGGGGGGCACAGATACGCAGTATTTT. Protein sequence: CASTTALAGGTDTQYF.

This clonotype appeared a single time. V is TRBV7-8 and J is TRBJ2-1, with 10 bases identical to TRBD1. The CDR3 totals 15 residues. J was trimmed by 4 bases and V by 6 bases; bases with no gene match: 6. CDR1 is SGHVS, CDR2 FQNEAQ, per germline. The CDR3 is CASSDDRGRYNEQFF. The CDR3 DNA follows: TGTGCCAGCAGTGACGACAGGGGGCGATACAATGAGCAGTTCTTC.

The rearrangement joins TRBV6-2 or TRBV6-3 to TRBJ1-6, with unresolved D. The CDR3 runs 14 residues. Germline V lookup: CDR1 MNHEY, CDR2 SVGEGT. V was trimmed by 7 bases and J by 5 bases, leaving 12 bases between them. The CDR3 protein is CASTRHGDNSPLHF. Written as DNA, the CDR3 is TGTGCCAGCACCCGACACGGCGATAATTCACCCCTCCACTTT.

In DNA form, the CDR3 reads TGCAGTGCTACCCACCGGGCCTTCCCTATGGGCACAGATACGCAGTATTTT. Amino acid sequence: CSATHRAFPMGTDTQYF. The rearrangement uses TRBV20-1 and TRBJ2-3; no reliable D call. The V end lost 4 bases, the J end lost 1 base, and 21 bases lay between the germline ends. Germline V CDR1 and CDR2: DFQATT, SNEGSKA (reference sequence). The CDR3 contains 17 residues.

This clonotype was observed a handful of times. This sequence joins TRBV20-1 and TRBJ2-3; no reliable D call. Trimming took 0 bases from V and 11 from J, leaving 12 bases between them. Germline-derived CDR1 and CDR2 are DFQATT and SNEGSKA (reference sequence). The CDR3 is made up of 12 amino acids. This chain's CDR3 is CSARDRVAGQYF. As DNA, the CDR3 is TGCAGTGCTAGAGATCGAGTAGCCGGGCAGTATTTT.